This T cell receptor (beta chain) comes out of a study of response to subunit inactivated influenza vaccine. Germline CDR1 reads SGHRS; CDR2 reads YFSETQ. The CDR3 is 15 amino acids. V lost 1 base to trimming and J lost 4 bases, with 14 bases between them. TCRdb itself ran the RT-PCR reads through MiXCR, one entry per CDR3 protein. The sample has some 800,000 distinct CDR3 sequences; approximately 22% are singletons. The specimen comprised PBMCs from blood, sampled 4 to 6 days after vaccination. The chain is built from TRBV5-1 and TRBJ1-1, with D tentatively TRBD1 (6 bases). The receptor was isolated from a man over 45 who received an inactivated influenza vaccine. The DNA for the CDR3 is TGCGCCAGCAGCTTGATATCCAGGGGTTTCACTGAAGCTTTCTTT. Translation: CASSLISRGFTEAFF. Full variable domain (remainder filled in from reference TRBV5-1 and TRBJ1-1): KAGVTQTPRYLIKTRGQQVTLSCSPISGHRSVSWYQQTPGQGLQFLFEYFSETQRNKGNFPGRFSGRQFSNSRSEMNVSTLELGDSALYLCASSLISRGFTEAFFGQGTRLTVV.